This T cell receptor (beta chain) was observed in a study of follicular helper T cells after annual influenza vaccination. General study points: Rare clonotypes were missed; only roughly 9.5-23% of cells gave TCRB. Successive annual vaccinations recalled a recurrent oligoclonal ICOS+CD38+ cTfh response with influenza-specific clonotypes. Day 7 ICOS+CD38+ clones later appeared mostly in ICOS-CD38- cTfh.

Sequenced by immunoSEQ multiplex PCR; TCRdb stores in-frame clones only, minus some. The sample lists about 2,700 clones, roughly 84% occurring once. The time point is: 2014-2015 season, pre-vaccination. Vaccine contraindications, substance abuse, HIV/AIDS, active malignancy and active illness excluded donors. A remark on this clone: What it recognizes is unknown.

V lost 0 bases and J lost 1; bases outside the gene matches: 7. The CDR3 totals 18 residues. Per germline, CDR1 LNHDA and CDR2 SQIVND (reference sequence). The chain carries TRBV19 and TRBJ2-1; 9 positions match TRBD2. Sequences were derived from CXCR5+ CD38- circulating T follicular helper cells from blood, sampled on the day of influenza vaccination. The sample's subset: circulating Tfh, non-naive CD4+CXCR5+PD-1+ (ICOS+CD38+ or ICOS-CD38-). The TCR originated in an adult who received the influenza vaccine. Written as DNA, the CDR3 is TGTGCCAGTAGTATAGACCTGGGGACTAGCAAATCCTACAATGAGCAGTTCTTC. Residues: CASSIDLGTSKSYNEQFF.